This TCR beta chain was captured in a study of cytomegalovirus exposure and HLA in healthy donors. Assay used: immunoSEQ multiplex PCR; TCRdb lists only in-frame clones, some missing. Here the sample spans 70,000 or so clones, roughly nine tenths being singletons. Whole-study results and caveats: Researchers counted 180 or so TCR beta chains as cytomegalovirus-associated. The dataset shows that most TCR sequences were rare, while some public TCRs occurred in many donors.

As to this clone: Its antigen is still unknown.

The V end lost 8 bases, the J end lost 6 bases, and 20 bases lay between the germline ends. Germline CDR1 reads MNHNS; CDR2 reads SASEGT. This CDR3 has 14 amino acids. This receptor was identified in a young man in good health and CMV-seronegative. Material for sequencing was PBMCs. The chain joins TRBV6-1 to TRBJ2-7, with a weak D call TRBD1 (6 bases). The CDR3 region is CASDGQPPTSEQYF. The CDR3 DNA follows: TGTGCCAGCGACGGACAGCCGCCTACTAGCGAGCAGTACTTC.